The 31 T cell receptor beta chains presented below share a single source sample, sequenced in a study of blood T cell repertoires in COVID-19. Clones were sequenced by immunoSEQ multiplex PCR, and TCRdb holds only the in-frame ones, with some missing. The sample carries fewer than 450,000 clones, over 80% recorded once. Sequenced material: peripheral blood. The origin of the receptors is a woman between 50 and 59 years old with COVID-19, enrolled during active disease.

The chain is built from TRBV5-1 and TRBJ1-1, with 11 positions matching TRBD1. Germline trimming cut 3 bases from V and 3 bases from J; bases unmatched to any gene: 4. The CDR3 runs 15 residues. The V gene's germline CDR1 is SGHRS and CDR2 YFSETQ. In DNA form, the CDR3 reads TGCGCCAGCAGCTCCCGGACAGGGGGCGACACTGAAGCTTTCTTT. Its protein product is CASSSRTGGDTEAFF.

The CDR3 sequence is CASSPPGQRNSPLHF. The CDR3 nucleotides are TGCGCCAGCAGCCCCCCGGGACAGCGTAATTCACCCCTCCACTTT. The J gene is TRBJ1-6, the V gene TRBV5-1; 7 bases line up with TRBD1. Germline CDR1 reads SGHRS; CDR2 reads YFSETQ. Losses at the gene ends were 4 bases for V and 6 bases for J; bases not matched to a gene: 7. The CDR3 has 15 amino acids.

This clone was counted only a few times. The V call is TRBV3-1 (or the pseudogene TRBV3-2), the J call TRBJ2-7; perhaps TRBD1 as D (5 bases). The CDR3 spans 15 residues. V was clipped by 2 bases and J by 0 bases, with 11 bases between them. The germline V gene has CDR1 LGHDT and CDR2 YNNKEL (reference sequence). The CDR3 protein is CASSQRGVSSYEQYF. Here the CDR3 DNA reads TGTGCCAGCAGCCAAAGGGGTGTTTCCTCCTACGAGCAGTACTTC.

The chain carries TRBV29-1 and TRBJ2-2; tentatively, D is TRBD1 (5 bases). The germline V gene encodes CDR1 SQVTM and CDR2 ANQGSEA. Trimming took off 3 bases at V and 6 bases at J, with 5 bases between the two ends. CDR3 size: 11 residues. The CDR3 reads CSVEGPGELFF. Written as DNA, the CDR3 is TGCAGCGTTGAGGGGCCCGGGGAGCTGTTTTTT.

A single count supports this clone. This sequence joins TRBV10-3 and TRBJ1-6; the D is unclear. There are 13 residues in the CDR3. Trimming shortened V by 2 bases and J by 9 bases, and 8 bases separated the two germline ends. In germline, CDR1 is ENHRY, CDR2 SYGVKD. The DNA of the CDR3 is TGTGCCATCAGTGAGGGAGGGATTTCACCCCTCCACTTT. It encodes CAISEGGISPLHF.

The chain is built from TRBV19 and TRBJ1-2, with D uncertain. The V gene lost 1 base and the J gene lost 6 bases, with 9 bases spanning the gap. The CDR3 extends over 13 amino acids. The V gene's germline CDR1 is LNHDA and CDR2 SQIVND (reference sequence). The CDR3 region is CASSIGRTDGYTF. CDR3 in DNA: TGTGCCAGTAGTATAGGGAGGACGGATGGCTACACCTTC. Full variable domain (missing parts from reference TRBV19 and TRBJ1-2): DGGITQSPKYLFRKEGQNVTLSCEQNLNHDAMYWYRQDPGQGLRLIYYSQIVNDFQKGDIAEGYSVSREKKESFPLTVTSAQKNPTAFYLCASSIGRTDGYTFGSGTRLTVV.

In its sample, this clone was seen a few times. The gene calls are TRBV19 and TRBJ1-5; weak D call: TRBD1 (5 bases). Per germline, CDR1 LNHDA and CDR2 SQIVND (reference sequence). The CDR3 is 16 residues long. V shed 6 bases and J shed 6 bases, with 21 bases lying between them. The CDR3 DNA is TGTGCCAGTAGGCCCCCCCGACAGCTCTCGGTTCAGCCCCAGCATTTT. Translated: CASRPPRQLSVQPQHF.

This chain joins TRBV29-1 and TRBJ2-1; 7 bases line up with TRBD2. This CDR3 is built from 10 residues. Germline V lookup: CDR1 SQVTM, CDR2 ANQGSEA. V was pared by 6 bases and J by 9 bases, with 2 bases of the junction left unmatched. The CDR3 reads CSVWGGEQFF. DNA of the CDR3: TGCAGCGTCTGGGGGGGTGAGCAGTTCTTC.

The V gene is TRBV5-8, the J gene TRBJ2-5; 7 nucleotides agree with TRBD1. Germline V gene data show CDR1 as SGHTS and CDR2 as YDEGEE. The CDR3 spans 14 residues. With 4 bases clipped from V and 1 base from J, the junction kept 4 bases outside the gene matches. Written as DNA, the CDR3 is TGTGCCAGCAGCCCAGGACAGGTCCAAGAGACCCAGTACTTC. It yields the protein CASSPGQVQETQYF.

The chain joins TRBV24-1 to TRBJ2-7, with D possibly matching TRBD2 (6 bases). Germline V gene data show CDR1 as KGHDR and CDR2 as SFDVKD. Trimming took 3 bases from V and 2 from J, leaving 10 bases between them. This CDR3 has 14 amino acids. This CDR3 reads CATSDPGGAYEQYF. DNA for the CDR3: TGTGCCACCAGTGATCCCGGGGGAGCCTACGAGCAGTACTTC.

This chain uses TRBV5-5 with TRBJ1-1, with D unresolved. The V and J ends lost 1 base and 7 bases respectively, with 5 bases between them. This CDR3 comprises 11 residues. Germline V lookup: CDR1 SGHKS, CDR2 YYEKEE (reference sequence). In DNA, the CDR3 is TGTGCCAGCAGCTTGATAAATGAAGCTTTCTTT. Protein: CASSLINEAFF.

With respect to this clone: The same CDR3 can be traced to other DNA sequences in this sample. V and J are TRBV30 and TRBJ1-5; D is perhaps TRBD1 (5 bases). V lost 0 bases to trimming and J lost 5 bases, with 11 bases between them. The CDR3 consists of 14 residues. Germline CDR1 GTSNPN, CDR2 SVGIG (reference sequence). The CDR3 loop reads CAWSVRQGDQPQHF. In DNA form, the CDR3 reads TGTGCCTGGAGTGTACGTCAGGGTGATCAGCCCCAGCATTTT.

The V gene is TRBV19, the J gene TRBJ1-1, with 9 bases identical to TRBD1. CDR3 length: 16 amino acids. Germline V lookup: CDR1 LNHDA, CDR2 SQIVND (reference sequence). Unmatched junction bases numbered 8, after V lost 3 bases and J lost 3 bases. In nucleotides, the CDR3 is TGTGCCAGTAGTATCCTAGACAGGGGGGGACACACTGAAGCTTTCTTT. Translated: CASSILDRGGHTEAFF.

This clone appeared once. The CDR3 is CASSLNGPEAFF. CDR3 coding DNA: TGTGCCAGCAGTTTAAATGGCCCTGAAGCTTTCTTT. The genes are TRBV12-3 or TRBV12-4 and TRBJ1-1; D not resolved. The germline V and J ends were trimmed by 2 bases and 6 bases, with 7 bases remaining between them. The length of the CDR3 is 12 residues.

The V call is TRBV2, the J call TRBJ1-4; TRBD1 might be the D (5 bases). Trimming took off 2 bases at V and 0 bases at J, with 10 bases between the two ends. The CDR3 loop spans 16 amino acids. The germline gives CDR1 SNHLY, CDR2 FYNNEI. The CDR3 spells CASSERKTATNEKLFF. As DNA, the CDR3 is TGTGCCAGCAGTGAAAGAAAGACAGCAACTAATGAAAAACTGTTTTTT.

This chain links TRBV2 with TRBJ2-6; tentative D call: TRBD1 (5 bases). Germline V gives CDR1 SNHLY, CDR2 FYNNEI. This CDR3 is built from 14 residues. V shed 8 bases and J shed 5 bases, with 13 bases lying between them. CDR3 amino acids: CASPTGDRANVLTF. Here the CDR3 DNA reads TGTGCCAGCCCTACAGGAGATAGGGCCAACGTCCTGACTTTC. The full variable domain, completed using reference TRBV2 and TRBJ2-6, is EPEVTQTPSHQVTQMGQEVILRCVPISNHLYFYWYRQILGQKVEFLVSFYNNEISEKSEIFDDQFSVERPDGSNFTLKIRSTKLEDSAMYFCASPTGDRANVLTFGAGSRLTVL.

This clone was seen a handful of times. This chain uses TRBV21-1 with TRBJ2-1; TRBD2 is taken as the D call from the table, unchecked against the DNA. TRBV21-1 is tagged as a pseudogene. The CDR3 spans 16 residues. The CDR3 region has the DNA TGTGCCAGCAGCAAAGGGCGGGAGGGCCAAGGAAATGAGCAGTTCTTC. It codes for CASSKGREGQGNEQFF.

In its sample, this clone was seen a few times. Within the sample, other DNA sequences also encode this same CDR3. The J gene is TRBJ2-7, the V gene TRBV27; TRBD2 might be the D (6 bases). V dropped 3 bases and J dropped 2 bases, with 14 bases sitting between them. The CDR3 spans 15 residues. Germline lookup yields CDR1 MNHEY and CDR2 SMNVEV (reference sequence). CDR3 region: CASSLRDSGTYEQYF. In DNA, the CDR3 is TGTGCCAGCAGTTTGAGGGACTCGGGGACCTACGAGCAGTACTTC.

V and J are TRBV6-6 and TRBJ2-7; 8 nucleotides line up with TRBD1. The germline gives CDR1 MNHNY, CDR2 SVGAGI (reference sequence). The CDR3 is 13 residues long. With 6 bases clipped from V and 7 bases from J, the junction kept 8 bases outside the gene matches. CDR3 amino acids: CASRPDRGGEQYF. CDR3 nucleotide sequence: TGTGCCAGCAGGCCCGACAGGGGCGGAGAGCAGTACTTC.

The rearrangement uses TRBV5-4 and TRBJ2-1, with 8 bases lining up with TRBD2. Germline CDR1 SGHNT, CDR2 YYREEE (reference sequence). The CDR3 has 15 amino acids. V was pared by 0 bases and J by 9 bases, with 8 bases of the junction left unmatched. CDR3 region: CASSLVSGSTVEQFF. For the CDR3, the DNA is TGTGCCAGCAGCTTGGTAAGCGGGAGTACGGTTGAGCAGTTCTTC.

The chain recombines TRBV2 with TRBJ1-2; D uncertain. The CDR3 totals 14 residues. CDR1 and CDR2 (germline): SNHLY, FYNNEI. Trimming shortened V by 9 bases and J by 4 bases, and 18 bases separated the two germline ends. The CDR3 DNA reads TGTGCCAGGGGTGACTCCTACGACGTCTATGGCTACACCTTC. Its protein product is CARGDSYDVYGYTF.

The CDR3 bases are TGTGCCAGTAGTCCCTGGACAGTTACGAACTATGGCTACACCTTC. Translation gives CASSPWTVTNYGYTF. The rearrangement uses TRBV19 and TRBJ1-2; possibly TRBD1 for D (6 bases). The germline CDR1 and CDR2 sequences are LNHDA and SQIVND (reference sequence). The CDR3 totals 15 residues. V was cut by 5 bases and J by 2 bases, with 15 bases left in between.

The chain is built from TRBV11-2 and TRBJ1-2, with unresolved D. Germline lookup yields CDR1 SGHAT and CDR2 FQNNGV. V was cut by 3 bases and J by 8 bases, with 7 bases left in between. CDR3 size: 11 residues. This CDR3 is CASSLGEGYTF. The CDR3, as DNA: TGTGCCAGCAGCTTGGGAGAGGGCTACACCTTC.

This sequence joins TRBV30 and TRBJ1-6; perhaps TRBD1 as D (6 bases). The V and J ends lost 5 bases and 2 bases respectively, with 13 bases between them. The CDR3 loop spans 15 amino acids. Germline values: CDR1 GTSNPN, CDR2 SVGIG (reference sequence). CDR3: CAWGTDSPYNSPLHF. The CDR3 nucleotides read TGTGCCTGGGGGACGGACAGTCCCTATAATTCACCCCTCCACTTT.

A remark on this clone: A junction end diverges from the germline sequence, so it may reflect a read error. The V call is TRBV28, the J call TRBJ1-1, with a possible D match to TRBD1 (5 bases). CDR3 length equals 16 residues. Germline V lookup: CDR1 MDHEN, CDR2 SYDVKM. In DNA, the CDR3 is TGTGCCAGCAGTTCCCCTATCCGGGGGTTAAACACTGAAGCCTTCTTT. This codes for CASSSPIRGLNTEAFF.

The J gene is TRBJ2-2, the V gene TRBV6-5, with D possibly being TRBD1 (6 bases). There are 15 residues in the CDR3. Trimming cost V 4 bases and J 9 bases, with 18 bases left between them. Per the germline V gene, CDR1 is MNHEY and CDR2 is SVGAGI. CDR3 in DNA: TGTGCCAGCAGTTTGGACAGCCCGGCTCTGAGGGAGCTGTTTTTT. This translates into CASSLDSPALRELFF.

J is TRBJ1-2 and V is TRBV19, with D possibly TRBD1 on 5 matching bases. This CDR3 has 15 amino acids. The germline V and J ends were trimmed by 5 bases and 1 base, with 14 bases remaining between them. Germline CDR1 reads LNHDA; CDR2 reads SQIVND (reference sequence). The CDR3 DNA sequence: TGTGCCAGTAGTCTCAGGGCGGATATTAACTATGGCTACACCTTC. Translation: CASSLRADINYGYTF.

The chain has TRBV19 and TRBJ1-3, with 7 bases matching TRBD1. The CDR3 contains 16 residues. The germline V gene encodes CDR1 LNHDA and CDR2 SQIVND (reference sequence). Losses at the gene ends were 7 bases for V and 0 bases for J; bases not matched to a gene: 9. CDR3: CASTDRATISGNTIYF. The CDR3 DNA sequence: TGTGCCAGTACCGACAGGGCGACTATCTCTGGAAACACCATATATTTT.

The chain joins TRBV6-5 to TRBJ2-3; TRBD2 aligns across 9 bases. Trimming took 6 bases from V and 5 from J; bases not matched to a gene: 9. In germline, CDR1 is MNHEY, CDR2 SVGAGI. The CDR3 runs 15 residues. Here the CDR3 reads CASRRTGTSRDTQYF. DNA of the CDR3: TGTGCCAGCAGACGTACCGGGACTAGCCGAGATACGCAGTATTTT.

Only a few counts were recorded for this clone. V gene TRBV11-3 combines with J gene TRBJ1-2; D possibly corresponds to TRBD1 (5 bases). The germline gives CDR1 SGHNT, CDR2 YENEEA. The ends were cut back, 5 bases at V and 6 bases at J, with 13 bases in the middle. The CDR3 totals 13 residues. The CDR3 bases are TGTGCCAGCAGCCGGCTTCAAGGGGATGGCTACACCTTC. This translates into CASSRLQGDGYTF.

The rearrangement joins TRBV4-1 to TRBJ2-3; 8 positions match TRBD2. Germline V gene data show CDR1 as MGHRA and CDR2 as YSYEKL. V was clipped by 4 bases and J by 6 bases; unmatched bases: 9. This CDR3 contains 15 residues. The CDR3 DNA reads as TGCGCCAGCAGCCGCCTAGGACTAGCTTCCGATACGCAGTATTTT. Its translation is CASSRLGLASDTQYF.